These 17 T cell receptor beta chains were all obtained from the same sample, sequenced in a study of chemoradiotherapy in HPV16-positive cancers. Assay used: immunoSEQ multiplex PCR; TCRdb lists only in-frame clones, some missing. The sample records 12,000 or so clones, about 77% being singletons. Specimen collection occurred from a patient who underwent chemoradiotherapy. The origin of the receptors is a human donor with HPV-associated anogenital cancer.

The chain employs TRBV7-2 and TRBJ1-5, with a tentative D call TRBD1 (5 bases). V lost 1 base to trimming and J lost 1 base, with 14 bases between them. CDR3 length: 17 amino acids. CDR1 is SGHTA and CDR2 is FQGNSA in the germline V gene. The CDR3 DNA sequence: TGTGCCAGCAGCTTAGAGGTGGCTTGGGACAGCAATCAGCCCCAGCATTTT. This translates into CASSLEVAWDSNQPQHF.

This chain joins TRBV7-9 and TRBJ2-2; TRBD1 agrees at 8 bases. J gave up 10 bases and V 5 bases, and 9 bases lay outside the gene matches. The CDR3 is 14 amino acids. Germline CDR1 reads SEHNR; CDR2 reads FQNEAQ (reference sequence). In DNA form, the CDR3 reads TGTGCCAGCAGCCCAGGGGGCTTTGATGTGGAGCTGTTTTTT. Protein: CASSPGGFDVELFF.

V and J are TRBV11-2 and TRBJ1-1; perhaps TRBD1 as D (6 bases). In germline, CDR1 is SGHAT, CDR2 FQNNGV. The CDR3 sequence is 15 residues long. Trimming pared 3 bases from V and 1 base from J, leaving 12 bases between. CDR3 sequence reads: CASSFSTGANTEAFF. The CDR3 DNA reads TGTGCCAGCAGCTTTTCGACAGGAGCGAACACTGAAGCTTTCTTT.

V gene TRBV7-8 combines with J gene TRBJ2-7; 7 bases are a match to TRBD2. V was clipped by 5 bases and J by 3 bases; unmatched bases: 13. CDR1 and CDR2 (germline): SGHVS, FQNEAQ. The length of the CDR3 is 16 residues. The CDR3 sequence is CASSLPSSGGNYEQYF. The CDR3 DNA follows: TGTGCCAGCAGCCTCCCTTCTAGCGGCGGGAACTACGAGCAGTACTTC.

This rearrangement joins TRBV9 to TRBJ2-7; 13 bases align to TRBD2. J lost 9 bases, V lost 4 bases, and 4 bases had no gene match. Germline-derived CDR1 and CDR2 are SGDLS and YYNGEE. The CDR3 is 13 residues long. The CDR3 spells CASSTSGGAPQYF. The CDR3 DNA is TGTGCCAGCAGCACTAGCGGGGGGGCCCCGCAGTACTTC. Looking up the rest from reference TRBV9 and TRBJ2-7 gives the full variable domain: DSGVTQTPKHLITATGQRVTLRCSPRSGDLSVYWYQQSLDQGLQFLIQYYNGEERAKGNILERFSAQQFPDLHSELNLSSLELGDSALYFCASSTSGGAPQYFGPGTRLTVT.

The rearrangement links TRBV6-5 to TRBJ2-2; D not resolved. In germline, CDR1 is MNHEY, CDR2 SVGAGI. Trimming removed 0 bases at V and 7 bases at J, with 9 bases between. This CDR3 region has 14 residues. The DNA of the CDR3 is TGTGCCAGCAGTTACTCACTACAGATCGGGGAGCTGTTTTTT. Translating it yields CASSYSLQIGELFF.

The genes are TRBV28 and TRBJ1-1, with D maybe TRBD1 (5 bases). This CDR3 has 14 residues. The ends were cut back, 8 bases at V and 0 bases at J, with 13 bases in the middle. Germline lookup yields CDR1 MDHEN and CDR2 SYDVKM. DNA for the CDR3: TGTGCCAGCGAGAACCGGGGGATGAACACTGAAGCTTTCTTT. Residues: CASENRGMNTEAFF. Filled out from reference TRBV28 and TRBJ1-1, the complete variable domain reads DVKVTQSSRYLVKRTGEKVFLECVQDMDHENMFWYRQDPGLGLRLIYFSYDVKMKEKGDIPEGYSVSREKKERFSLILESASTNQTSMYLCASENRGMNTEAFFGQGTRLTVV.

This clone occurred a few times. The chain combines TRBV2 with TRBJ1-3; TRBD1 aligns across 7 bases. This CDR3 contains 15 residues. CDR1 and CDR2 from the germline V gene are SNHLY and FYNNEI. Germline trimming cut 7 bases from V and 0 bases from J; bases unmatched to any gene: 6. The CDR3 loop reads CASTLTGDSGNTIYF. CDR3 sequence (DNA): TGTGCCAGCACCCTCACAGGGGACTCTGGAAACACCATATATTTT.

The genes are TRBV11-2 and TRBJ1-1; D possibly corresponds to TRBD1 (5 bases). Trimming removed 1 base at V and 10 bases at J, with 13 bases between. The CDR3 sequence is 13 residues long. Germline V lookup: CDR1 SGHAT, CDR2 FQNNGV. The CDR3, as DNA: TGTGCCAGCAGCTTAGGTCAGGGCCAGATAGCTTTCTTT. Protein: CASSLGQGQIAFF. Complete variable domain (other parts from reference TRBV11-2 and TRBJ1-1): EAGVAQSPRYKIIEKRQSVAFWCNPISGHATLYWYQQILGQGPKLLIQFQNNGVVDDSQLPKDRFSAERLKGVDSTLKIQPAKLEDSAVYLCASSLGQGQIAFFGQGTRLTVV.

The V call is TRBV5-5, the J call TRBJ1-2; D gene ambiguous. The CDR3 is 15 residues long. Germline CDR1 reads SGHKS; CDR2 reads YYEKEE (reference sequence). V lost 1 base to trimming and J lost 1 base, with 11 bases between them. CDR3 amino acids: CASSLSPDGNYGYTF. CDR3 DNA sequence: TGTGCCAGCAGCTTGTCGCCGGACGGTAACTATGGCTACACCTTC.

The chain combines TRBV27 with TRBJ2-1, with unresolved D. V was shortened by 2 bases and J by 4 bases, with 6 bases between the two germline ends. Germline lookup yields CDR1 MNHEY and CDR2 SMNVEV (reference sequence). CDR3 length equals 13 residues. The DNA for the CDR3 is TGTGCCAGCAGTTTAACACCGTACAATGAGCAGTTCTTC. Translation gives CASSLTPYNEQFF.

This chain uses TRBV7-9 with TRBJ1-4, with a weak D call TRBD1 (5 bases). The V end lost 1 base, the J end lost 6 bases, and 12 bases lay between the germline ends. This CDR3 is 15 amino acids long. Germline V lookup: CDR1 SEHNR, CDR2 FQNEAQ (reference sequence). The CDR3 loop reads CASSLGQGWDEKLFF. In nucleotides, the CDR3 is TGTGCCAGCAGCTTAGGGCAGGGTTGGGATGAAAAACTGTTTTTT.

The V and J genes are TRBV7-6 and TRBJ2-1; 9 bases are shared with TRBD2. V trimming: 2 bases; J trimming: 1 base; junction bases outside the gene matches: 0. This CDR3 contains 15 residues. CDR1 is SGHVS, CDR2 FNYEAQ, per germline. The CDR3 spells CASSLSGGSYNEQFF. The CDR3 DNA reads TGTGCCAGCAGCTTAAGCGGGGGGTCCTACAATGAGCAGTTCTTC.

The genes are TRBV5-4 and TRBJ2-7; D is possibly TRBD1 (5 bases). With 0 bases removed from V and 0 bases from J, the gap between germline ends came to 13 bases. Germline values: CDR1 SGHNT, CDR2 YYREEE (reference sequence). The CDR3 length is 16 residues. The CDR3 coding sequence is TGTGCCAGCAGCTTGGGTAGGGGTCCCGGCTCCTACGAGCAGTACTTC. Protein product: CASSLGRGPGSYEQYF. Together with reference TRBV5-4 and TRBJ2-7, the CDR3 gives the full variable domain: ETGVTQSPTHLIKTRGQQVTLRCSSQSGHNTVSWYQQALGQGPQFIFQYYREEENGRGNFPPRFSGLQFPNYSSELNVNALELDDSALYLCASSLGRGPGSYEQYFGPGTRLTVT.

This clone has a single count. This chain connects TRBV4-1 to TRBJ1-5; the D is unclear. CDR1 is MGHRA, CDR2 YSYEKL, per germline. V was shortened by 0 bases and J by 2 bases, with 11 bases between the two germline ends. The CDR3 has 16 residues. CDR3 protein: CASSQDGGIGNQPQHF. In DNA, the CDR3 is TGCGCCAGCAGCCAAGATGGAGGGATCGGCAATCAGCCCCAGCATTTT.

Only one count was recorded for this clone. The rearrangement uses TRBV25-1 and TRBJ1-6, with D tentatively TRBD1 (5 bases). CDR3 size: 15 residues. Germline-derived CDR1 and CDR2 are MGHDK and SYGVNS. V gave up 8 bases and J gave up 13 bases, with 24 bases separating them. This CDR3 reads CASRPGWGVYYPLHF. The CDR3 region has the DNA TGTGCCAGCCGCCCGGGTTGGGGGGTCTACTACCCCCTCCACTTT.

The rearrangement uses TRBV7-2 and TRBJ2-7, with 7 positions matching TRBD1. CDR3 size: 16 residues. Germline assignment: CDR1 SGHTA and CDR2 FQGNSA. V shed 5 bases and J 0 bases; nucleotides not matched to a gene: 10. CDR3 loop: CASSQRPRGTSYEQYF. The CDR3 DNA follows: TGTGCCAGCAGCCAAAGACCCAGGGGGACCTCCTACGAGCAGTACTTC.